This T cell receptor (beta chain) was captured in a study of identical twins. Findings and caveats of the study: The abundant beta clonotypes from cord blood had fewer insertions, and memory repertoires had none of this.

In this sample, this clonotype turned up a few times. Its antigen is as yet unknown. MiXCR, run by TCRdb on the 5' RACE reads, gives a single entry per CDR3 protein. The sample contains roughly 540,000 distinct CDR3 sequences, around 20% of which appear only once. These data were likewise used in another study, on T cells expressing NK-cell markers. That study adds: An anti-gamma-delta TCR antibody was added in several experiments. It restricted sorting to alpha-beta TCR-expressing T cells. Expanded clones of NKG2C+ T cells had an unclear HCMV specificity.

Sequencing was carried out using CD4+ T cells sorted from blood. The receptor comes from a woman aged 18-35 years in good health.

The CDR3 DNA reads TGTGCCAGCAGAACGTCTATCTATGAGCAGTTCTTC. Residues: CASRTSIYEQFF. The rearrangement joins TRBV27 to TRBJ2-1; D not resolved. Trimming left V 6 bases short and J 8 bases short, with 11 bases between. This CDR3 spans 12 amino acids. In germline, CDR1 is MNHEY, CDR2 SMNVEV (reference sequence).